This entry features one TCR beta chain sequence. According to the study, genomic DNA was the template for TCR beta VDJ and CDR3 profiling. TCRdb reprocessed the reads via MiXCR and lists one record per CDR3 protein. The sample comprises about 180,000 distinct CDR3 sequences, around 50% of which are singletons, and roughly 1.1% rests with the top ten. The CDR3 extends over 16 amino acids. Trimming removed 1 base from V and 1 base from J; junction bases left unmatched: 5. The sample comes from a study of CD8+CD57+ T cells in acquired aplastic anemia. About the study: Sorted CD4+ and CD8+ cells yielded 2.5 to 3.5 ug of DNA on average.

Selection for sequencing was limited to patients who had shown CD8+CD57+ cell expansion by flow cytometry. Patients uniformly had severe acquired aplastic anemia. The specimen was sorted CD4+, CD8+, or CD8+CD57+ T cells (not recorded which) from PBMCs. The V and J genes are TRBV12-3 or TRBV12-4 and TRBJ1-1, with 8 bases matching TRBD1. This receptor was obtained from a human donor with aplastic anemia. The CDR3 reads CASSLGTGGGNTEAFF. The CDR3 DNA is TGTGCCAGCAGTTTAGGCACAGGGGGAGGGAACACTGAAGCTTTCTTT.